Each of the 12 T cell receptor beta chains below was sequenced from the same sample in a study of blood T cells in healthy people across ages. Using a J-beta primer mix together with a sample-barcoded 5' primer, a second PCR was run for about 7 to 12 cycles. TCRdb recomputed calls from the 5' RACE reads with MiXCR, one row per CDR3 protein. The table includes more than 1,000,000 distinct CDR3 sequences, 25% detected once. The same specimen was also included in a second study, on T cells of mothers and their children.

Input material: blood. These receptors all stem from a girl aged 2 to 9 in good health.

This clonotype was counted between two and nine times. This chain connects TRBV13 to TRBJ2-5; weak D call: TRBD1 (6 bases). From germline, CDR1 is PRHDT and CDR2 FYEKMQ (reference sequence). The length of the CDR3 is 14 residues. Trimming removed 4 bases from V and 0 bases from J, with 9 bases in between. This CDR3 is CASSYGDNQETQYF. In DNA, the CDR3 is TGTGCCAGCAGCTACGGGGACAACCAAGAGACCCAGTACTTC. Looking up the rest from reference TRBV13 and TRBJ2-5 gives the full variable domain: AAGVIQSPRHLIKEKRETATLKCYPIPRHDTVYWYQQGPGQDPQFLISFYEKMQSDKGSIPDRFSAQQFSDYHSELNMSSLELGDSALYFCASSYGDNQETQYFGPGTRLLVL.

In its sample, this clonotype was seen a few times. The chain has TRBV5-6 and TRBJ2-7; no clear D. V lost 2 bases and J lost 3, with 9 bases in between. The germline gives CDR1 SGHDT, CDR2 YYEEEE. The CDR3 loop spans 13 amino acids. Written as DNA, the CDR3 is TGTGCCAGCAGCTTATCGAACTACTACGAGCAGTACTTC. It specifies CASSLSNYYEQYF.

This clonotype was detected only a few times. The chain carries TRBV29-1 and TRBJ1-3, with D unresolved. The CDR3 loop spans 15 amino acids. Germline loops: CDR1 SQVTM, CDR2 ANQGSEA. Trimming cost V 6 bases and J 2 bases, with 17 bases left between them. This CDR3 reads CSVVESRWTGNTIYF. The CDR3 nucleotides read TGCAGCGTGGTAGAGAGTCGGTGGACTGGAAACACCATATATTTT.

The chain recombines TRBV11-2 with TRBJ2-1; D assignment may be TRBD1 or TRBD2 (8 bases each). Between the trimmed V and J ends, which lost 7 bases and 3 bases, there was a span of 16 bases. The CDR3 contains 15 residues. Germline values: CDR1 SGHAT, CDR2 FQNNGV. The CDR3 coding sequence is TGTGCCAGCACCGCGGGGGGACAGGACTACAATGAGCAGTTCTTC. This gives the protein CASTAGGQDYNEQFF.

The V and J genes are TRBV18 and TRBJ2-5; the D gene is possibly TRBD2 (6 bases). This CDR3 is 16 amino acids long. Germline-derived CDR1 and CDR2 are KGHSH and LQKENI. V gave up 6 bases and J gave up 1 base, with 18 bases separating them. For the CDR3, the DNA is TGTGCCAGCTCCTTCGAGGGTCAGGGACTCCAAGAGACCCAGTACTTC. This encodes CASSFEGQGLQETQYF.

As to this clonotype: One junction end disagrees with the germline gene, perhaps due to a read error. The chain employs TRBV11-2 and TRBJ1-1, with D possibly TRBD1 on 6 matching bases. The CDR3 consists of 14 residues. Germline lookup yields CDR1 SGHAT and CDR2 FQNNGV. The CDR3 is CASSLGIWDTEAFF. In nucleotides, the CDR3 is TGTGCCAGCAGCTTGGGGATTTGGGACACTGAAGCCTTCTTT. Full variable domain (rest looked up from reference TRBV11-2 and TRBJ1-1): EAGVAQSPRYKIIEKRQSVAFWCNPISGHATLYWYQQILGQGPKLLIQFQNNGVVDDSQLPKDRFSAERLKGVDSTLKIQPAKLEDSAVYLCASSLGIWDTEAFFGQGTRLTVV.

This clonotype was counted at least ten times. The chain uses TRBV20-1 and TRBJ1-5; D possibly corresponds to TRBD1 (5 bases). Germline V gene sequence: CDR1 DFQATT, CDR2 SNEGSKA (reference sequence). V was cut by 4 bases and J by 6 bases, with 16 bases left in between. The CDR3 length is 14 residues. The CDR3 loop is CSAKPPGGFQPQHF. In DNA, the CDR3 is TGCAGTGCTAAGCCCCCTGGGGGATTTCAGCCCCAGCATTTT.

This clonotype was detected only a few times. The chain couples TRBV20-1 to TRBJ2-5; D is undetermined. The DNA end favors TRBJ2-7, so the J call may be wrong. CDR1 is DFQATT and CDR2 is SNEGSKA in the germline V gene (reference sequence). The CDR3 spans 13 residues. CDR3 protein: CSAAVSLWDEQYF. DNA for the CDR3: TGCAGTGCAGCTGTCAGCCTCTGGGACGAGCAGTACTTC.

This clonotype was recorded a few times. This chain links TRBV28 with TRBJ2-5; TRBD2 matches at 7 bases. The CDR3 covers 14 residues. Germline CDR1 reads MDHEN; CDR2 reads SYDVKM. Unmatched junction bases numbered 7, after V lost 4 bases and J lost 5 bases. CDR3 nucleotide sequence: TGTGCCAGCAGTTCCCCCCTAGCGGTGGAGACCCAGTACTTC. This sequence encodes CASSSPLAVETQYF. Together with reference TRBV28 and TRBJ2-5, the CDR3 gives the full variable domain: DVKVTQSSRYLVKRTGEKVFLECVQDMDHENMFWYRQDPGLGLRLIYFSYDVKMKEKGDIPEGYSVSREKKERFSLILESASTNQTSMYLCASSSPLAVETQYFGPGTRLLVL.

This clonotype has ten or more counts. The chain uses TRBV12-3 or TRBV12-4 and TRBJ1-3, with 11 bases that match TRBD1. V shed 5 bases and J 7 bases; nucleotides not matched to a gene: 13. The CDR3 runs 17 residues. CDR3 in amino acids: CASSDLDDRDRGNTIYF. DNA for the CDR3: TGTGCCAGCAGTGACCTAGACGACCGGGACAGGGGGAACACCATATATTTT.

In this sample, this clonotype turned up a few times. This chain uses TRBV10-2 with TRBJ2-3; 8 bases align to TRBD2. The CDR3 sequence is 13 residues long. The ends lost 7 bases at V and 3 bases at J; junction bases unmatched: 3. Per the germline V gene, CDR1 is WSHSY and CDR2 is SAAADI. This chain's CDR3 is CASKERGTDTQYF. For the CDR3, the DNA is TGCGCCAGCAAGGAGCGGGGGACAGATACGCAGTATTTT.

This clonotype was observed a few times. The chain links TRBV6-1 to TRBJ1-1; maybe TRBD1 (5 bases). Trimming took off 2 bases at V and 5 bases at J, with 12 bases between the two ends. The length of the CDR3 is 14 residues. Germline V gives CDR1 MNHNS, CDR2 SASEGT. The CDR3 nucleotides read TGTGCCAGCAGTGAACTCGAGGGGAATACTGAAGCTTTCTTT. It translates to CASSELEGNTEAFF.